A single sample gave rise to the 11 T cell receptor beta chains below, sequenced in a study of T-cell memory formation after mild COVID-19. In TCRdb, the 5' RACE reads were re-called with MiXCR into one record per CDR3 protein. The sample records 470,000 or so distinct CDR3 sequences, roughly 20% being singletons. Sequencing was done on a sample of PBMCs or a T cell subset sorted from them (not recorded which). All receptors derive from an adult woman who had mild COVID-19 (a few samples of this study predate the infection). Cell type and time point are not known.

The V and J genes are TRBV18 and TRBJ1-6; D perhaps matches TRBD1 (6 bases). Trimming removed 4 bases from V and 5 bases from J, with 6 bases in between. The CDR3 totals 13 residues. CDR1 is KGHSH, CDR2 LQKENI, per germline. CDR3 sequence reads: CASSRQDNSPLHF. The CDR3 DNA reads TGTGCCAGCTCACGACAGGATAATTCACCCCTCCACTTT.

The gene calls are TRBV19 and TRBJ1-2; 7 nucleotides align to TRBD1. V lost 6 bases and J lost 8; bases outside the gene matches: 12. From germline, CDR1 is LNHDA and CDR2 SQIVND (reference sequence). The CDR3 is 14 residues long. DNA of the CDR3: TGTGCCAGTAGCGCGCACAGGGGCGAAGGGGGCTACACCTTC. Translation gives CASSAHRGEGGYTF.

This clonotype was counted a few times. The rearrangement uses TRBV27 and TRBJ1-1, with D uncertain. The CDR3 length is 16 residues. Deletions cut 6 bases from V and 0 bases from J, with 17 bases between. Looked up from germline, CDR1 is MNHEY and CDR2 is SMNVEV (reference sequence). CDR3 coding DNA: TGTGCCAGCAGCTCCGCCCTAAATTTTTTGAACACTGAAGCTTTCTTT. Protein sequence: CASSSALNFLNTEAFF.

This clonotype has more than one count but fewer than ten. The chain carries TRBV27 and TRBJ1-5; no reliable D call. Trimming took off 4 bases at V and 2 bases at J, with 9 bases between the two ends. This CDR3 has 14 residues. Germline CDR1 and CDR2: MNHEY and SMNVEV (reference sequence). The CDR3 DNA sequence: TGTGCCAGCAGTTCCCCGGACCGCAATCAGCCCCAGCATTTT. It specifies CASSSPDRNQPQHF.

This clonotype was seen ten or more times. This sequence joins TRBV7-3 and TRBJ2-1; weak D call: TRBD2 (6 bases). Trimming removed 4 bases from V and 1 base from J, with 11 bases in between. The CDR3 contains 15 residues. Germline V gene sequence: CDR1 SGHTA, CDR2 FQGTGA. The CDR3 here is CASSSPAGSYNEQFF. CDR3 nucleotides: TGTGCCAGCAGCTCACCGGCGGGATCCTACAATGAGCAGTTCTTC.

The chain uses TRBV10-3 and TRBJ1-1; D uncertain. V lost 6 bases, J lost 3 bases, and 8 bases lay in between. CDR3 size: 12 residues. The V gene's germline CDR1 is ENHRY and CDR2 SYGVKD. The CDR3 DNA is TGTGCCATCAGGACGGCCGACACTGAAGCTTTCTTT. This translates into CAIRTADTEAFF.

This clonotype was detected a few times. This chain connects TRBV24-1 to TRBJ1-2; D possibly corresponds to TRBD1 (5 bases). CDR1 is KGHDR and CDR2 is SFDVKD in the germline V gene. The CDR3 sequence is 15 residues long. V was trimmed by 4 bases and J by 1 base, leaving 12 bases between them. The CDR3 DNA sequence: TGTGCCACCAGTGACCCGTCCGACAGTAACTATGGCTACACCTTC. Encoded protein: CATSDPSDSNYGYTF.

The V gene is TRBV20-1, the J gene TRBJ2-1; tentatively, D is TRBD2 (5 bases). This CDR3 has 14 amino acids. V was shortened by 7 bases and J by 4 bases, with 17 bases between the two germline ends. CDR1 and CDR2 (germline): DFQATT, SNEGSKA (reference sequence). The CDR3 here is CSVGGLRPYNEQFF. Written as DNA, the CDR3 is TGCAGTGTCGGAGGCCTTCGGCCTTACAATGAGCAGTTCTTC.

This clonotype came up a few times. This rearrangement joins TRBV5-4 to TRBJ2-3; TRBD1 might be the D (6 bases). V dropped 0 bases and J dropped 0 bases, with 11 bases sitting between them. Germline V gives CDR1 SGHNT, CDR2 YYREEE (reference sequence). The CDR3 has 16 residues. CDR3 sequence: CASSLAGTTSTDTQYF. CDR3 nucleotide sequence: TGTGCCAGCAGCTTGGCCGGGACAACTAGCACAGATACGCAGTATTTT. Full variable domain (missing parts from reference TRBV5-4 and TRBJ2-3): ETGVTQSPTHLIKTRGQQVTLRCSSQSGHNTVSWYQQALGQGPQFIFQYYREEENGRGNFPPRFSGLQFPNYSSELNVNALELDDSALYLCASSLAGTTSTDTQYFGPGTRLTVL.

The chain couples TRBV19 to TRBJ1-2, with a possible D match to TRBD1 (5 bases). This CDR3 comprises 15 residues. Trimming took 6 bases from V and 6 from J, leaving 20 bases between them. Germline-derived CDR1 and CDR2 are LNHDA and SQIVND (reference sequence). The CDR3 spells CASSPGRTAVDGYTF. The CDR3 coding sequence is TGTGCCAGTAGCCCGGGACGGACGGCGGTCGATGGCTACACCTTC.

This clonotype was detected a few times. V is TRBV5-1 and J is TRBJ1-1; 7 bases are shared with TRBD1. Germline values: CDR1 SGHRS, CDR2 YFSETQ. J gave up 3 bases and V 5 bases, and 7 bases lay outside the gene matches. This CDR3 comprises 14 residues. CDR3 region: CASSSDRADTEAFF. The CDR3 DNA reads TGCGCCAGCAGTTCTGACAGGGCGGACACTGAAGCTTTCTTT.